Below are 13 T cell receptor beta chains sequenced from a single sample in a study of shared T cell receptors in the human thymus. Sequencing was performed with immunoSEQ multiplex PCR; in TCRdb, only in-frame clones are kept and a portion is missing. The table lists hundreds of thousands of clones, around 87% of them singletons. These records were also assigned to another study, of human thymus T cells.

The sample taken for sequencing was thymocytes. The receptors originated from a boy under three years old with a congenital heart defect.

The chain links TRBV7-3 to TRBJ2-1; TRBD2 matches at 11 bases. The CDR3 is 16 amino acids. V was clipped by 6 bases and J by 5 bases; unmatched bases: 9. Germline CDR1 reads SGHTA; CDR2 reads FQGTGA. CDR3 sequence (DNA): TGTGCCAGCAGTGGCTCCGGGACTAGCGGCGACAATGAGCAGTTCTTC. Translated, it gives CASSGSGTSGDNEQFF.

V usage is TRBV2 and J usage is TRBJ2-1; TRBD2 matches 7 bases. Per germline, CDR1 SNHLY and CDR2 FYNNEI. There are 14 residues in the CDR3. V trimming: 7 bases; J trimming: 9 bases; junction bases outside the gene matches: 12. CDR3 bases: TGTGCCAGCATGCTAATCGGCGGGAGAGTTGAGCAGTTCTTC. Protein product: CASMLIGGRVEQFF.

The chain has TRBV7-3 and TRBJ1-6, with a weak D call TRBD1 (5 bases). V shed 5 bases and J shed 8 bases, with 13 bases lying between them. The CDR3 sequence is 14 residues long. Germline CDR1 and CDR2: SGHTA and FQGTGA. CDR3 sequence reads: CASSPGLADSPLHF. The CDR3 DNA reads TGTGCCAGCAGCCCAGGGTTGGCGGATTCACCCCTCCACTTT. The full variable domain, completed using reference TRBV7-3 and TRBJ1-6, is GAGVSQTPSNKVTEKGKYVELRCDPISGHTALYWYRQSLGQGPEFLIYFQGTGAADDSGLPNDRFFAVRPEGSVSTLKIQRTERGDSAVYLCASSPGLADSPLHFGNGTRLTVT.

The chain has TRBV28 and TRBJ1-1, with TRBD1 as a possible D gene (6 bases). The CDR3 is made up of 15 amino acids. Germline V gene data show CDR1 as MDHEN and CDR2 as SYDVKM. V lost 1 base, J lost 0 bases, and 9 bases lay in between. The CDR3 is CASSLFPGVNTEAFF. In DNA form, the CDR3 reads TGTGCCAGCAGTTTATTTCCAGGGGTGAACACTGAAGCTTTCTTT.

J is TRBJ2-3 and V is TRBV19; weak D call: TRBD1 (5 bases). CDR1 LNHDA and CDR2 SQIVND come from the germline V gene (reference sequence). The CDR3 contains 16 residues. Trimming took 1 base from V and 4 from J, leaving 15 bases between them. Written as DNA, the CDR3 is TGTGCCAGTAGTATAGGTGGGGCACCCCTTCCAGATACGCAGTATTTT. Protein product: CASSIGGAPLPDTQYF.

In DNA form, the CDR3 reads TGCGCCAGCAGCTCCGGACGGGGAGCAGGAAACACCATATATTTT. Amino acids: CASSSGRGAGNTIYF. V and J are TRBV5-1 and TRBJ1-3; D is ambiguous. Germline V CDR1 and CDR2: SGHRS, YFSETQ. Trimming shortened V by 3 bases and J by 4 bases, and 14 bases separated the two germline ends. The CDR3 is 15 residues long.

The chain has TRBV10-2 and TRBJ2-3, with D possibly matching TRBD2 (6 bases). V dropped 3 bases and J dropped 4 bases, with 14 bases sitting between them. The CDR3 contains 15 residues. Germline CDR1 and CDR2: WSHSY and SAAADI. As DNA, the CDR3 is TGCGCCAGCAGTGACGGTCGGGAGCGGTCAGATACGCAGTATTTT. Its protein product is CASSDGRERSDTQYF.

The V gene is TRBV7-2, the J gene TRBJ2-1; D might be TRBD1 (5 bases). CDR3 length: 17 residues. Germline CDR1 and CDR2: SGHTA and FQGNSA. V was cut by 5 bases and J by 5 bases, with 22 bases left in between. The CDR3 DNA follows: TGTGCCAGCAGCAGCTTAGGGGCTACCCCGACCAACAATGAGCAGTTCTTC. Protein product: CASSSLGATPTNNEQFF.

The rearrangement joins TRBV28 to TRBJ1-1, with D unclear. The germline V gene encodes CDR1 MDHEN and CDR2 SYDVKM. The CDR3 is made up of 18 amino acids. Trimming left V 2 bases short and J 0 bases short, with 19 bases between. CDR3 protein: CASSLEPLLYTMNTEAFF. As DNA, the CDR3 is TGTGCCAGCAGTTTAGAACCGCTACTATACACTATGAACACTGAAGCTTTCTTT.

Here the CDR3 reads CASSLWGGEAFF. CDR3 bases: TGTGCCAGCAGTTTATGGGGGGGTGAAGCTTTCTTT. The chain employs TRBV27 and TRBJ1-1, with D tentatively TRBD1 (5 bases). The CDR3 is 12 residues long. Between the trimmed V and J ends, which lost 1 base and 7 bases, there was a span of 7 bases. The germline gives CDR1 MNHEY, CDR2 SMNVEV (reference sequence).

The CDR3 is CASSQDGTSGKSSSYNEQFF. CDR3 sequence (DNA): TGCGCCAGCAGCCAGGACGGGACTAGCGGGAAATCATCCTCCTACAATGAGCAGTTCTTC. The chain uses TRBV4-3 and TRBJ2-1; 13 positions match TRBD2. The CDR3 loop spans 20 amino acids. The V gene end was trimmed by 3 bases and the J gene end by 0 bases; junction bases not matched to a gene: 11. Germline V gene sequence: CDR1 LGHNA, CDR2 YSLEER.

The chain carries TRBV21-1 and TRBJ1-4; the tabulated D call, TRBD1, remains unverified against the DNA. TRBV21-1 is annotated as a pseudogene. This CDR3 is 15 amino acids long. Written as DNA, the CDR3 is TGTGCCAGCAGCAGAACAGGGCCCCCGTGTGAAAAACTGTTTTTT. Protein: CASSRTGPPCEKLFF.

The chain joins TRBV5-6 to TRBJ1-2, with 8 bases aligning to TRBD1. The V and J ends lost 4 bases and 2 bases, in that order; junction bases with no gene match: 7. Germline-derived CDR1 and CDR2 are SGHDT and YYEEEE. The CDR3 runs to 15 residues. This chain's CDR3 is CASSPQGQANYGYTF. As DNA, the CDR3 is TGTGCCAGCAGCCCGCAGGGACAGGCGAACTATGGCTACACCTTC.